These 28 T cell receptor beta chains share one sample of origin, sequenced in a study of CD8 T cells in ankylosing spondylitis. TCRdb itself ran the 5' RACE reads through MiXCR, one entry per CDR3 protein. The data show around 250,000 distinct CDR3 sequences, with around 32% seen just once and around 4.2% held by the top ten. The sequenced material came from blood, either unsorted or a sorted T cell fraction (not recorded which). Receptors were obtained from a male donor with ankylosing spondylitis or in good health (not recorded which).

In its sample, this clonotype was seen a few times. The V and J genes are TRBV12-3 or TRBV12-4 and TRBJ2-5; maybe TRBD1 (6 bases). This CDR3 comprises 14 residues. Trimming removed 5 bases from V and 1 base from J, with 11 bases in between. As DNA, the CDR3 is TGTGCCAGCAGTCCAGGGACACTCCAAGAGACCCAGTACTTC. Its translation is CASSPGTLQETQYF.

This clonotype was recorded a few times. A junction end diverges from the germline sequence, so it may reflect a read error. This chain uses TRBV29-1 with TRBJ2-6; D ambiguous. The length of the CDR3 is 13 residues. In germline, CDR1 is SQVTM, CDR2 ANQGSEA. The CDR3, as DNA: TGCAGCGTGGAAGACTCTGGGGCCAACGTCCTGACTTTC. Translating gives CSVEDSGANVLTF.

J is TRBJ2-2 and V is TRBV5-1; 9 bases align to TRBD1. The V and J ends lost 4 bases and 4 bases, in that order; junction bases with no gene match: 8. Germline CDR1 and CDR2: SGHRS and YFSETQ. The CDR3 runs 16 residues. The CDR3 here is CASSRKDRGPTGELFF. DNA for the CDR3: TGCGCCAGCAGCCGGAAGGACAGGGGACCCACCGGGGAGCTGTTTTTT.

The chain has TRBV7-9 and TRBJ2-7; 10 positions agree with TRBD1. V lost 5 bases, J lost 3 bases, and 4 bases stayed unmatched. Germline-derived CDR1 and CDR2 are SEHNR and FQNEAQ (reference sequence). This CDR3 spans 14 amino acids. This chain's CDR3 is CASSGRDRGYEQYF. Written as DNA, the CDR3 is TGTGCCAGCAGCGGCCGGGACAGGGGCTACGAGCAGTACTTC.

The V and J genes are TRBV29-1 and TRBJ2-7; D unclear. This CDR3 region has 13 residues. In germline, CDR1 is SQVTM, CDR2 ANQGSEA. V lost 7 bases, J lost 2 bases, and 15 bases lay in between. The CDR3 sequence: CSASSGLTYEQYF. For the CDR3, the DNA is TGCAGCGCCTCTTCAGGCTTAACCTACGAGCAGTACTTC.

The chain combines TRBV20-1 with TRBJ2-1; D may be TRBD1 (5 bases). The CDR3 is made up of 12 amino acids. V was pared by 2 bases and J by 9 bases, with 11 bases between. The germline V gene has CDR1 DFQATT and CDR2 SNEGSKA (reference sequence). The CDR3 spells CSARQGRGEQFF. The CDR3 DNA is TGCAGTGCTAGACAGGGTAGGGGTGAGCAGTTCTTC.

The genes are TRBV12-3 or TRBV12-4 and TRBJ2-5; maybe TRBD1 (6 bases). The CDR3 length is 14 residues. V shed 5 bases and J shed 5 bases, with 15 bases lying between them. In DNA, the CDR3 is TGTGCCAGCAGTAGGGGGTTGCCTCGGGAGACCCAGTACTTC. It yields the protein CASSRGLPRETQYF.

CDR3 in DNA: TGTGCCAGCAGTAAAATCGGGGGCCTCTCCTACAATGAGCAGTTCTTC. Translating gives CASSKIGGLSYNEQFF. The chain employs TRBV27 and TRBJ2-1; D possibly uses TRBD1 or TRBD2 (6 bases each). V was cut by 5 bases and J by 0 bases, with 14 bases left in between. The CDR3 extends over 16 amino acids. Looked up from germline, CDR1 is MNHEY and CDR2 is SMNVEV (reference sequence).

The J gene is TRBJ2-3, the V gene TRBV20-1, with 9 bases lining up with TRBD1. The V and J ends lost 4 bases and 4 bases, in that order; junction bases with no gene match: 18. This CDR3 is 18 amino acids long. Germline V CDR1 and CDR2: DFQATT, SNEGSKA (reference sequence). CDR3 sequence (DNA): TGCAGTGCTACCCCCTTATCCGGGACAGGGTCCCCCCCAGATACGCAGTATTTT. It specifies CSATPLSGTGSPPDTQYF.

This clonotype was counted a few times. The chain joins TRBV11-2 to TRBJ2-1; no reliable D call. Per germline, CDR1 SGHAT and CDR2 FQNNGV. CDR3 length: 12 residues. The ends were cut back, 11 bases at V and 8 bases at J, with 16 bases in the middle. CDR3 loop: CASAGASDEQFF. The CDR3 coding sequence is TGTGCCTCAGCAGGCGCGTCGGATGAGCAGTTCTTC.

Here the CDR3 DNA reads TGTGCCACCAGCAGAGCCCCCCGAGGGGGCTTGGAGACCCAGTACTTC. Protein sequence: CATSRAPRGGLETQYF. V gene TRBV15 combines with J gene TRBJ2-5; TRBD1 matches 7 bases. The CDR3 sequence is 16 residues long. Germline loops: CDR1 LNHNV, CDR2 YYDKDF (reference sequence). Trimming removed 1 base from V and 5 bases from J; junction bases left unmatched: 10.

Written as DNA, the CDR3 is TGCAGTGCCCCGCGACCCACTGGAGGCTATGGCTACACCTTC. Translated: CSAPRPTGGYGYTF. The chain links TRBV20-1 to TRBJ1-2; D gene uncertain. CDR1 is DFQATT, CDR2 SNEGSKA, per germline (reference sequence). This CDR3 contains 14 residues. V was trimmed by 6 bases and J by 4 bases, leaving 18 bases between them.

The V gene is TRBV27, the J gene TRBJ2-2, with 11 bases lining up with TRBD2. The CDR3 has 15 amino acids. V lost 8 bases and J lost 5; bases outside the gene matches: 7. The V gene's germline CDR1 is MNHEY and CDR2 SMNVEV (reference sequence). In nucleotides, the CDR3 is TGTGCCAGCGTATCCGGGACTAGCGGTACCGGGGAGCTGTTTTTT. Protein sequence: CASVSGTSGTGELFF.

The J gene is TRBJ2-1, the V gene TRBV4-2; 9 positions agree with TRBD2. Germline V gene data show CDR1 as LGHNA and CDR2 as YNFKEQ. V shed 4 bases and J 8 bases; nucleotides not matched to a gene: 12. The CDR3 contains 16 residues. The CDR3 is CASSLPPGLASHEQFF. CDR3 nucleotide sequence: TGTGCCAGCAGCCTCCCCCCCGGACTAGCGTCCCATGAGCAGTTCTTC.

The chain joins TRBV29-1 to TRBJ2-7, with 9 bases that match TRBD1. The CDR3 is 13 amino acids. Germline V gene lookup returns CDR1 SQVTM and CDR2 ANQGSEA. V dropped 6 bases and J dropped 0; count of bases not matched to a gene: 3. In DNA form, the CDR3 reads TGCAGCGTCGGGGACAGGGACTCCTACGAGCAGTACTTC. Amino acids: CSVGDRDSYEQYF.

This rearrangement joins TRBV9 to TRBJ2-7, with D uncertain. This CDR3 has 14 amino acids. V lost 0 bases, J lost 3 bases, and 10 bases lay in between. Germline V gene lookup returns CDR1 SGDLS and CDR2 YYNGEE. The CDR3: CASSVGPGGYEQYF. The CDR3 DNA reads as TGTGCCAGCAGCGTAGGTCCTGGCGGCTACGAGCAGTACTTC.

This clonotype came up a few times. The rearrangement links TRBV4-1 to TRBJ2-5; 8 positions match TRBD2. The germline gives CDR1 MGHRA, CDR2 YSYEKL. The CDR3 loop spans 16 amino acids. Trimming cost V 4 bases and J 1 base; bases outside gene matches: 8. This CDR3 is CASSPSGGAFQETQYF. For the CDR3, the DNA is TGCGCCAGCAGCCCATCCGGGGGGGCTTTCCAAGAGACCCAGTACTTC.

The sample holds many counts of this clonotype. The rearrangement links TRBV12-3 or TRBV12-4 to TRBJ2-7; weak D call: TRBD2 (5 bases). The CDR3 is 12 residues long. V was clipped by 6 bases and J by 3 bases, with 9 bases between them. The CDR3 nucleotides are TGTGCCAGCAGCGGGGATAGCTACGAGCAGTACTTC. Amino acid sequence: CASSGDSYEQYF.

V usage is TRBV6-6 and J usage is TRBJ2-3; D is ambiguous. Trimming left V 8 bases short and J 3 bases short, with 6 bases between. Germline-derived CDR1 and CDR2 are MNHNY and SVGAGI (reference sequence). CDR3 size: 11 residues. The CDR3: CASCATDTQYF. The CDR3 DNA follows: TGTGCCAGCTGCGCGACAGATACGCAGTATTTT.

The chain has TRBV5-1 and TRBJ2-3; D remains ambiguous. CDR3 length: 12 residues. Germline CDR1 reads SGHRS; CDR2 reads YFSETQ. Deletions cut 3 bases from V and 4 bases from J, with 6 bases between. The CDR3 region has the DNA TGCGCCAGCAGCTGGAACCCAGATACGCAGTATTTT. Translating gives CASSWNPDTQYF. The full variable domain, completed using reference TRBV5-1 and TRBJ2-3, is KAGVTQTPRYLIKTRGQQVTLSCSPISGHRSVSWYQQTPGQGLQFLFEYFSETQRNKGNFPGRFSGRQFSNSRSEMNVSTLELGDSALYLCASSWNPDTQYFGPGTRLTVL.

DNA of the CDR3: TGCAGTGCTCCGGAGGGGGGCATACAAGAGACCCAGTACTTC. This sequence encodes CSAPEGGIQETQYF. The chain employs TRBV20-1 and TRBJ2-5, with D perhaps being TRBD1 or TRBD2 (6 bases each). The germline V and J ends were trimmed by 5 bases and 2 bases, with 15 bases remaining between them. This CDR3 contains 14 residues. Germline V CDR1 and CDR2: DFQATT, SNEGSKA (reference sequence).

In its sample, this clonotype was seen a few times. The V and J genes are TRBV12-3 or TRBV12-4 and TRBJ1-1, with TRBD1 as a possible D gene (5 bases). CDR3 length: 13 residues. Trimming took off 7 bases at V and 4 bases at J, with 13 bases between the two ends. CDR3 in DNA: TGTGCCAGCACCATTCTGGGACTCACTGAAGCTTTCTTT. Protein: CASTILGLTEAFF.

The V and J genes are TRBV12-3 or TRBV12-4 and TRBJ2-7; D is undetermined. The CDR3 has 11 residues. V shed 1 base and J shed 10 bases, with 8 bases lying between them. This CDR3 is CASSLGAIQYF. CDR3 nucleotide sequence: TGTGCCAGCAGTTTAGGGGCAATTCAGTACTTC.

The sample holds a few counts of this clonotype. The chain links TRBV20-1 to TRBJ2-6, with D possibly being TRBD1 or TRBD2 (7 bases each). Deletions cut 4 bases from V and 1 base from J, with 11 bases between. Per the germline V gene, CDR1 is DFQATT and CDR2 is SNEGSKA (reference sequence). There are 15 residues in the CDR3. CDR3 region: CSATGGGSGANVLTF. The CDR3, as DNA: TGCAGTGCTACAGGGGGGGGGTCTGGGGCCAACGTCCTGACTTTC.

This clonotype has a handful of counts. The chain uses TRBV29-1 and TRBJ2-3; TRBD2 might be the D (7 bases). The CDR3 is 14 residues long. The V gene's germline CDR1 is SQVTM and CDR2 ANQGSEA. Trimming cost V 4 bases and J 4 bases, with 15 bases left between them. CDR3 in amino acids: CSVVGEGGPDTQYF. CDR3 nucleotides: TGCAGCGTTGTGGGGGAGGGGGGCCCAGATACGCAGTATTTT.

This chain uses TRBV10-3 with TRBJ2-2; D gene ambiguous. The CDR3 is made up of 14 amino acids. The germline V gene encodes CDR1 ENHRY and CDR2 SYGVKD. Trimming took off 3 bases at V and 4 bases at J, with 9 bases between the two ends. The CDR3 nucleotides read TGTGCCATCAGTGAAGGACCGGGCACCGGGGAGCTGTTTTTT. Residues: CAISEGPGTGELFF.

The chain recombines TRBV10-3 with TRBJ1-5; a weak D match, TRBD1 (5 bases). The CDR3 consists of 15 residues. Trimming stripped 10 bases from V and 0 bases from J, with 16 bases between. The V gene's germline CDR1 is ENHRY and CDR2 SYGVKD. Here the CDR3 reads CATHMGDVSNQPQHF. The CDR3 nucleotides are TGTGCCACACACATGGGGGACGTTAGCAATCAGCCCCAGCATTTT.

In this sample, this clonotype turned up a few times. The CDR3, as DNA: TGTGCCAGCAGTCCACAGGGGACTAACTATGGCTACACCTTC. Amino acid sequence: CASSPQGTNYGYTF. This chain joins TRBV12-3 or TRBV12-4 and TRBJ1-2; TRBD1 agrees at 7 bases. The CDR3 totals 14 residues. The trim removed 5 bases at V and 0 bases at J, leaving 3 bases unmatched.